This T cell receptor beta chain stems from a study of radiotherapy plus CTLA-4 blockade in lung cancer. Study overall: Objective responses arose in 15% to 20% of patients, and 31% experienced disease control.

With 2 bases removed from V and 2 bases from J, the gap between germline ends came to 7 bases. Germline V gene data show CDR1 as MNHEY and CDR2 as SVGAGI. There are 15 residues in the CDR3. Study-wide results and caveats: TCR clones from tumors expanded in blood after radiotherapy plus ipilimumab. Response was reportedly best predicted by early blood T cell clone dynamics, with interferon-beta.

A note on this clone: Its antigen is currently unknown.

CTLA-4 blockade using ipilimumab, together with focal radiation, was received by patients with chemo-refractory metastatic non-small-cell lung cancer. Assay used: immunoSEQ multiplex PCR; TCRdb lists only in-frame clones, some missing. The sample holds some 66,000 clones, approximately 80% seen once. The clonotype comes from a human donor with non-small cell lung cancer who had a partial response to radiotherapy plus ipilimumab. The gene calls are TRBV6-5 and TRBJ1-6; possible D gene TRBD1, 5 bases. Sequences were derived from peripheral blood, sampled from a patient treated with radiotherapy plus ipilimumab. The CDR3 coding sequence is TGTGCCAGCAGTTACGACAGCACCTATAATTCACCCCTCCACTTT. Its protein is CASSYDSTYNSPLHF.